Presented here are 10 T cell receptor beta chains from one specimen sequenced in a study of radiation and T cells in renal cell carcinoma. Repertoires were generated with immunoSEQ multiplex PCR, while TCRdb's copy carries only in-frame clones and drops some. The sample has 150,000 to 200,000 clones; 88% are singletons. Time point: blood 4 weeks post-SBRT, at nephrectomy. Treatment indicated: 15 Gy SBRT to primary tumor, nephrectomy 4 weeks later. This specimen was blood, taken from a patient whose treatment included radiotherapy and nephrectomy. The receptors were sampled from a woman aged 45-59 years with renal cell carcinoma.

The V call is TRBV19, the J call TRBJ1-2, with D uncertain. The CDR3 runs to 15 residues. The ends were cut back, 0 bases at V and 4 bases at J, with 12 bases in the middle. Germline V gives CDR1 LNHDA, CDR2 SQIVND (reference sequence). CDR3: CASSIDPGSLYGYTF. The DNA for the CDR3 is TGTGCCAGTAGTATAGACCCAGGCAGCCTCTATGGCTACACCTTC.

This clone was recorded once. The chain links TRBV6-1 to TRBJ1-5; 8 positions agree with TRBD1. CDR3 length: 14 residues. Germline V lookup: CDR1 MNHNS, CDR2 SASEGT. Germline trimming cut 6 bases from V and 4 bases from J; bases unmatched to any gene: 5. CDR3 in DNA: TGTGCCAGCAGACTCAGGGGGCAAAATCAGCCCCAGCATTTT. Encoded protein: CASRLRGQNQPQHF.

This clone is a singleton in its sample. The J gene is TRBJ1-1, the V gene TRBV7-9; TRBD1 agrees at 8 bases. This CDR3 is built from 15 residues. CDR1 is SEHNR and CDR2 is FQNEAQ in the germline V gene (reference sequence). The V and J ends lost 6 bases and 3 bases, in that order; junction bases with no gene match: 9. The CDR3: CASRTRTGIDTEAFF. The CDR3, as DNA: TGTGCCAGCAGAACGAGGACAGGGATCGACACTGAAGCTTTCTTT. The full variable domain, in which reference TRBV7-9 and TRBJ1-1 provide the parts outside the CDR3, is DTGVSQNPRHKITKRGQNVTFRCDPISEHNRLYWYRQTLGQGPEFLTYFQNEAQLEKSRLLSDRFSAERPKGSFSTLEIQRTEQGDSAMYLCASRTRTGIDTEAFFGQGTRLTVV.

The V gene is TRBV5-1, the J gene TRBJ2-1; 9 bases map to TRBD1. The CDR3 is 14 amino acids. CDR1 SGHRS and CDR2 YFSETQ come from the germline V gene. V was clipped by 3 bases and J by 8 bases; unmatched bases: 6. The CDR3 region is CASSSQGQGHEQFF. The CDR3 DNA follows: TGCGCCAGCAGCTCGCAGGGACAGGGCCATGAGCAGTTCTTC.

V usage is TRBV5-6 and J usage is TRBJ2-6, with 9 bases fitting TRBD1. The CDR3 is made up of 17 amino acids. V gave up 7 bases and J gave up 0 bases; unmatched junction bases: 8. Looked up from germline, CDR1 is SGHDT and CDR2 is YYEEEE. This CDR3 is CASGSTGGDSGANVLTF. CDR3 coding DNA: TGTGCCAGCGGATCGACAGGGGGTGACTCTGGGGCCAACGTCCTGACTTTC. Full variable domain (missing parts from reference TRBV5-6 and TRBJ2-6): DAGVTQSPTHLIKTRGQQVTLRCSPKSGHDTVSWYQQALGQGPQFIFQYYEEEERQRGNFPDRFSGHQFPNYSSELNVNALLLGDSALYLCASGSTGGDSGANVLTFGAGSRLTVL.

This rearrangement joins TRBV5-6 to TRBJ1-6; 7 positions match TRBD1. The CDR3 length is 15 residues. Germline V gene lookup returns CDR1 SGHDT and CDR2 YYEEEE. Trimming took 2 bases from V and 10 from J; bases not matched to a gene: 9. The CDR3 reads CASSFRRTGVSPLHF. CDR3 in DNA: TGTGCCAGCAGCTTTCGCAGGACAGGTGTGTCACCCCTCCACTTT.

This chain joins TRBV11-2 and TRBJ2-3; D is ambiguous. Trimming pared 1 base from V and 7 bases from J, leaving 3 bases between. Germline loops: CDR1 SGHAT, CDR2 FQNNGV. CDR3 length: 11 amino acids. In nucleotides, the CDR3 is TGTGCCAGCAGCTTAGCCAATACGCAGTATTTT. Amino acid sequence: CASSLANTQYF.

This clone was found a few times. This sequence joins TRBV29-1 and TRBJ1-1; D might be TRBD1 (6 bases). Germline assignment: CDR1 SQVTM and CDR2 ANQGSEA. The CDR3 extends over 13 amino acids. Trimming took 2 bases from V and 11 from J, leaving 18 bases between them. Here the CDR3 DNA reads TGCAGCGTTGAATTAACAGGGTCACGGAAGGCTTTCTTT. Amino acid sequence: CSVELTGSRKAFF.

The chain combines TRBV9 with TRBJ1-1, with 9 bases aligning to TRBD1. The J segment lost 0 bases and the V segment lost 4 bases, leaving 7 bases of the junction unmatched. The CDR3 contains 16 residues. Germline CDR1 reads SGDLS; CDR2 reads YYNGEE. Written as DNA, the CDR3 is TGTGCCAGCAGCCCGCGGACAGGGGCGGTGAACACTGAAGCTTTCTTT. The encoded protein is CASSPRTGAVNTEAFF.

This chain connects TRBV5-1 to TRBJ1-5; D not resolved. The germline CDR1 and CDR2 sequences are SGHRS and YFSETQ. V shed 4 bases and J shed 6 bases, with 11 bases lying between them. The CDR3 is 13 residues long. The CDR3 nucleotides read TGCGCCAGCAGCCAAGCGGAGGGTCAGCCCCAGCATTTT. Translation gives CASSQAEGQPQHF.